Presented here are 18 T cell receptor beta chains from one specimen sequenced in a study of CD8 T cells in ankylosing spondylitis (dated by TCRdb to 2017 to 2019). What the authors observed across the whole study: A TCR beta motif made up of several highly homologous amino acid variants appeared to be characteristic of blood from ankylosing spondylitis patients.

Preparation of the library involved 5' RACE. These reads were obtained on an Illumina HiSeq 2500. TCRdb reanalyzed the raw reads on its own, using fastp at Q25 for trimming and MiXCR for clone calling, and kept in-frame beta chains. Merged by CDR3 protein, the rows form single entries marked with the most common genes and DNA. The sample includes around 490,000 distinct CDR3 sequences, with about 5.7% observed a single time. The ten largest clonotypes hold roughly 3.5% of the sample. These TCRs are of unknown antigen specificity. Sequencing was performed on blood, either unsorted or a sorted T cell fraction (not recorded which). These receptors all stem from a male donor with ankylosing spondylitis.

This clonotype showed up just a few times. The chain joins TRBV20-1 to TRBJ1-1; maybe TRBD1 (5 bases). Deletions cut 8 bases from V and 4 bases from J, with 17 bases between. CDR1 and CDR2 (germline): DFQATT, SNEGSKA (reference sequence). This CDR3 comprises 13 residues. CDR3 region: CSLVVTDSTEAFF. The CDR3 DNA follows: TGCAGTTTGGTCGTGACAGATAGCACTGAAGCTTTCTTT.

In this sample, this clonotype turned up many times. This rearrangement joins TRBV4-3 to TRBJ1-5; no reliable D call. There are 15 residues in the CDR3. Germline V gene sequence: CDR1 LGHNA, CDR2 YSLEER. Trimming took 1 base from V and 3 from J, leaving 10 bases between them. In DNA form, the CDR3 reads TGCGCCAGCAGCCAAGTTATCACAGACAATCAGCCCCAGCATTTT. Translated: CASSQVITDNQPQHF.

This clonotype came up many times. The V gene is TRBV20-1, the J gene TRBJ1-1; D might be TRBD1 (5 bases). Germline CDR1 reads DFQATT; CDR2 reads SNEGSKA (reference sequence). This CDR3 is 12 amino acids long. The germline V and J ends were trimmed by 3 bases and 6 bases, with 11 bases remaining between them. The CDR3 nucleotides read TGCAGTGCTAGGCAAGGGGTTTCTGAAGCTTTCTTT. Translated: CSARQGVSEAFF.

This clonotype was recorded at least ten times. CDR3 sequence: CASSVEGIPYEQYF. The CDR3 nucleotides are TGTGCCAGCAGCGTAGAAGGCATACCCTACGAGCAGTACTTC. The genes are TRBV9 and TRBJ2-7; D gene ambiguous. CDR3 length equals 14 residues. CDR1 is SGDLS, CDR2 YYNGEE, per germline. Trimming took off 0 bases at V and 2 bases at J, with 9 bases between the two ends.

This clonotype was recorded at least ten times. CDR3 protein: CSARGQGRADTQYF. CDR3 coding DNA: TGCAGCGCCCGCGGCCAAGGCAGGGCAGATACGCAGTATTTT. The chain recombines TRBV29-1 with TRBJ2-3; the D gene is possibly TRBD1 (5 bases). The CDR3 totals 14 residues. Trimming pared 7 bases from V and 4 bases from J, leaving 18 bases between. Germline assignment: CDR1 SQVTM and CDR2 ANQGSEA.

This clonotype was seen repeatedly, ten times or more. The chain carries TRBV6-1 and TRBJ1-1, with unresolved D. The CDR3 spans 14 residues. The V end lost 6 bases, the J end lost 0 bases, and 11 bases lay between the germline ends. Germline assignment: CDR1 MNHNS and CDR2 SASEGT. CDR3 nucleotides: TGTGCCAGCAGGGTAGACAATTTGAACACTGAAGCTTTCTTT. Translated: CASRVDNLNTEAFF.

At least ten counts were recorded for this clonotype. The chain carries TRBV5-5 and TRBJ2-7, with TRBD1 matching over 8 bases. The CDR3 spans 14 residues. Germline values: CDR1 SGHKS, CDR2 YYEKEE (reference sequence). V lost 3 bases to trimming and J lost 0 bases; unmatched junction nucleotides: 2. The CDR3 nucleotides are TGTGCCAGCAGCTGGGGGACAGGCTCCTACGAGCAGTACTTC. This translates into CASSWGTGSYEQYF.

Turning to this clonotype: This clone may be a read error of a much larger clone one base away. The chain is built from TRBV6-1 and TRBJ2-2; the match to TRBD2 covers 7 bases. V lost 5 bases and J lost 1; bases outside the gene matches: 10. This CDR3 spans 17 amino acids. Germline V gene sequence: CDR1 MNHNS, CDR2 SASEGT. The CDR3 DNA reads TGTGCCAGCAGTCTCCCAAATCGGGGGGAGAACACCGGGGAGCTGTTTTTT. Translated, it gives CASSLPNRGENTGELFF.

This clonotype was counted at least ten times. The rearrangement links TRBV20-1 to TRBJ1-5, with TRBD1 matching 9 bases. Germline V gives CDR1 DFQATT, CDR2 SNEGSKA (reference sequence). With 3 bases clipped from V and 4 bases from J, the junction kept 10 bases outside the gene matches. The CDR3 length is 16 residues. This CDR3 is CSASLGTGSPNQPQHF. The CDR3 DNA follows: TGCAGTGCTAGCCTCGGGACAGGGTCCCCTAATCAGCCCCAGCATTTT.

The chain carries TRBV7-2 and TRBJ2-7; D is perhaps TRBD2 (6 bases). V was shortened by 1 base and J by 5 bases, with 9 bases between the two germline ends. The CDR3 spans 13 residues. The germline V gene encodes CDR1 SGHTA and CDR2 FQGNSA. CDR3 sequence (DNA): TGTGCCAGCAGCTTAGGTTGGGGGGACGAGCAGTACTTC. It is translated as CASSLGWGDEQYF.

This clonotype was seen repeatedly, ten times or more. The chain combines TRBV7-2 with TRBJ1-3; D is possibly TRBD1 (5 bases). The CDR3 length is 15 residues. CDR1 and CDR2 (germline): SGHTA, FQGNSA. Trimming shortened V by 5 bases and J by 4 bases, and 15 bases separated the two germline ends. The CDR3 coding sequence is TGTGCCAGCAGCCTCCAGGGTAATGGAGGAAACACCATATATTTT. Its translation is CASSLQGNGGNTIYF. The full variable domain, rest sourced from reference TRBV7-2 and TRBJ1-3, is GAGVSQSPSNKVTEKGKDVELRCDPISGHTALYWYRQSLGQGLEFLIYFQGNSAPDKSGLPSDRFSAERTGGSVSTLTIQRTQQEDSAVYLCASSLQGNGGNTIYFGEGSWLTVV.

This clonotype was counted a few times. V usage is TRBV18 and J usage is TRBJ2-4; the D gene is possibly TRBD2 (6 bases). V lost 3 bases and J 5 bases, leaving 23 bases between the germline ends. Germline CDR1 KGHSH, CDR2 LQKENI. The CDR3 contains 18 residues. In DNA, the CDR3 is TGTGCCAGCTCACCGTGGAGCTATGAAGGGAGGTTCCAAAACATTCAGTACTTC. Amino acid sequence: CASSPWSYEGRFQNIQYF. The variable domain in full, with the rest retrieved from reference TRBV18 and TRBJ2-4, is NAGVMQNPRHLVRRRGQEARLRCSPMKGHSHVYWYRQLPEEGLKFMVYLQKENIIDESGMPKERFSAEFPKEGPSILRIQQVVRGDSAAYFCASSPWSYEGRFQNIQYFGAGTRLSVL.

The table lists this clonotype with many counts. The chain links TRBV10-3 to TRBJ1-5; D unclear. The V and J ends lost 0 bases and 4 bases respectively, with 10 bases between them. The CDR3 covers 15 residues. Germline lookup yields CDR1 ENHRY and CDR2 SYGVKD. The CDR3 sequence: CAISESFGPNQPQHF. The CDR3 coding sequence is TGTGCCATCAGTGAGTCGTTTGGCCCTAATCAGCCCCAGCATTTT.

The sample holds many counts of this clonotype. The chain couples TRBV20-1 to TRBJ1-5; D remains unclear. Germline CDR1 reads DFQATT; CDR2 reads SNEGSKA (reference sequence). V was cut by 0 bases and J by 7 bases, with 10 bases left in between. The CDR3 is 13 residues long. CDR3 in amino acids: CSARDSTWQPQHF. CDR3 nucleotide sequence: TGCAGTGCTAGAGACTCAACTTGGCAGCCCCAGCATTTT.

This clonotype appeared many times. J is TRBJ2-1 and V is TRBV5-1; 11 nucleotides line up with TRBD1. The CDR3 is made up of 16 amino acids. Per the germline V gene, CDR1 is SGHRS and CDR2 is YFSETQ. Losses at the gene ends were 3 bases for V and 6 bases for J; bases not matched to a gene: 8. The CDR3 DNA reads TGCGCCAGCAGCTCGCGTTGGGACAGGGGGTTCAATGAGCAGTTCTTC. Residues: CASSSRWDRGFNEQFF.

The chain uses TRBV5-1 and TRBJ1-1; D not resolved. The CDR3 spans 14 residues. In germline, CDR1 is SGHRS, CDR2 YFSETQ. Trimming cost V 5 bases and J 5 bases, with 16 bases left between them. Written as DNA, the CDR3 is TGCGCCAGCAGTCCGACCATTTCGAGTACTGAAGCTTTCTTT. Its protein is CASSPTISSTEAFF.

This clonotype has at least ten counts. CDR3 sequence reads: CAISEWDINTGELFF. Written as DNA, the CDR3 is TGTGCCATCAGTGAGTGGGACATCAACACCGGGGAGCTGTTTTTT. This chain uses TRBV10-3 with TRBJ2-2, with D tentatively TRBD1 (6 bases). The CDR3 covers 15 residues. In germline, CDR1 is ENHRY, CDR2 SYGVKD. Deletions cut 1 base from V and 2 bases from J, with 8 bases between.

The rearrangement joins TRBV11-3 to TRBJ2-2; D is uncertain. The CDR3 has 11 residues. CDR1 is SGHNT, CDR2 YENEEA, per germline. With 0 bases removed from V and 8 bases from J, the gap between germline ends came to 1 base. The CDR3, as DNA: TGTGCCAGCAGCTTAGAGGGGGAGCTGTTTTTT. It is translated as CASSLEGELFF.